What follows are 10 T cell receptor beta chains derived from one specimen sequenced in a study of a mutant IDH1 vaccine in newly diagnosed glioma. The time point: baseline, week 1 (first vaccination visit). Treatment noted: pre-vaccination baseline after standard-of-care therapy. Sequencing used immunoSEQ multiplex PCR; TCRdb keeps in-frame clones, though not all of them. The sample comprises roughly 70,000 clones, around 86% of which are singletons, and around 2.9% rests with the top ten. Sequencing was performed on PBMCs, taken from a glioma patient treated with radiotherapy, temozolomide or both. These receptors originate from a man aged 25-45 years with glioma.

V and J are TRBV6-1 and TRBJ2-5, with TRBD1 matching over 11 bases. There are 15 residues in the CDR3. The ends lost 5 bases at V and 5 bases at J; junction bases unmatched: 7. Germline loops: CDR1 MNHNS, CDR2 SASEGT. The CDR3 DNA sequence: TGTGCCAGCAGTCCCGGACAGGGGGCATCGGAGACCCAGTACTTC. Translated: CASSPGQGASETQYF.

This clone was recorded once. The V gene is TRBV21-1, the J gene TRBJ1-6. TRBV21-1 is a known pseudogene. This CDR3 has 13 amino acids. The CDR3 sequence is CASIDRLYSPLHF. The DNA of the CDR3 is TGTGCCAGCATTGACCGACTATATTCACCCCTCCACTTT.

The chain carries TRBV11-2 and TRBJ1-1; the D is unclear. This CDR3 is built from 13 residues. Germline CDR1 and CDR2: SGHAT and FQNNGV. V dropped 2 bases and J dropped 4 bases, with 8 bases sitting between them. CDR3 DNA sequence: TGTGCCAGCAGCTTATCGTGGAGCACTGAAGCTTTCTTT. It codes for CASSLSWSTEAFF.

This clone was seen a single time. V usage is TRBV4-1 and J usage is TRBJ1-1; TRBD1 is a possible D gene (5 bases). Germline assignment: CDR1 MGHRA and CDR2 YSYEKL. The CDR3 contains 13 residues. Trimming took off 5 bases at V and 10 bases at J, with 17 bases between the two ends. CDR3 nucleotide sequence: TGCGCCAGCAGCTCCGACCGAAGTGGGGGAGCTTTCTTT. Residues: CASSSDRSGGAFF.

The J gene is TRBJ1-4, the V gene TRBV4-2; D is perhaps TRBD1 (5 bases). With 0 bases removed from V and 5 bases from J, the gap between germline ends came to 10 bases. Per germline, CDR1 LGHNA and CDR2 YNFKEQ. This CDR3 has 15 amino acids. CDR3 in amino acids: CASSQDRGGNEKLFF. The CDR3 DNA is TGTGCCAGCAGCCAAGATCGGGGGGGGAATGAAAAACTGTTTTTT.

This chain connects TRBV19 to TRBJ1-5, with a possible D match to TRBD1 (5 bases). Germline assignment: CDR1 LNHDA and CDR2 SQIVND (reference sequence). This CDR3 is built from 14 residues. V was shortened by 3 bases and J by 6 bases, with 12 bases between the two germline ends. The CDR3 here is CASSISQGLQPQHF. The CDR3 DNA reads TGTGCCAGTAGTATTAGCCAGGGCCTTCAGCCCCAGCATTTT.

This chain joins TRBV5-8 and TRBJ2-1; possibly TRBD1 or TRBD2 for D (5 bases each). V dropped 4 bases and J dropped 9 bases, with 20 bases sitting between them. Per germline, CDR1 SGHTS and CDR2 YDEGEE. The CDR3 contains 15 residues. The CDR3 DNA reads TGTGCCAGCAGCCCTCGAATGATTCGAGGGACTGAGCAGTTCTTC. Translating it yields CASSPRMIRGTEQFF.

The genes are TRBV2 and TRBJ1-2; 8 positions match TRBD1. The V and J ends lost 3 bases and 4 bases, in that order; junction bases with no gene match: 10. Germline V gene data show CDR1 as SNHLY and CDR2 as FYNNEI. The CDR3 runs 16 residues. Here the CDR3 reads CASSDHGDRWTYGYTF. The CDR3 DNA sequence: TGTGCCAGCAGTGACCATGGGGACAGGTGGACCTATGGCTACACCTTC.

CDR3 nucleotides: TGCAGCGTTGGCCCAGGGATGGGGTACAATGAGCAGTTCTTC. As protein: CSVGPGMGYNEQFF. The J gene is TRBJ2-1, the V gene TRBV29-1; possibly TRBD1 for D (5 bases). CDR3 length equals 14 residues. The ends were cut back, 4 bases at V and 4 bases at J, with 14 bases in the middle. Germline V gene sequence: CDR1 SQVTM, CDR2 ANQGSEA.

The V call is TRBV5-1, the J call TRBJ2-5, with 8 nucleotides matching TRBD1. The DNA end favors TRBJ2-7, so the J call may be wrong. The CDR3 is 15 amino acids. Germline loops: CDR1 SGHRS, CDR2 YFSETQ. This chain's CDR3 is CASSLGTTGVGEQYF. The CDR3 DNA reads TGCGCCAGCAGCTTGGGAACGACAGGGGTTGGCGAGCAGTACTTC.